The rows below give T cell receptor beta chains drawn from one sample of a study of T cell responses to AZD1222 COVID-19 vaccine. Profiled with immunoSEQ multiplex PCR; TCRdb holds only in-frame clones, not every one. The sample has around 140,000 clones; approximately 92% are singletons. This material consisted of peripheral blood, taken on day 0 of AZD1222 vaccination. The receptors derive from an adult in good health. The CDR3 runs from the conserved cysteine through the conserved F or W. The D gene is left open where the match is weak. A clone size is listed for some rows: how often the clone was seen (once, few, many), or a class if it is expanded.

V gene	CDR3 length	clone size	J gene	D gene	CDR3 protein	CDR3 DNA
TRBV29-1	13	.	TRBJ2-7	TRBD2	CSTSGGVWNEQYF	TGCAGCACGAGCGGGGGGGTGTGGAACGAGCAGTACTTC
TRBV7-8	17	few	TRBJ2-2	TRBD1	CASSERDRGPQHGELFF	TGTGCCAGCAGCGAGCGGGACAGGGGACCTCAACACGGGGAGCTGTTTTTT
TRBV19	15	.	TRBJ2-2	TRBD1	CASSIGTGASGELFF	TGTGCCAGTAGTATAGGGACAGGGGCGTCGGGGGAGCTGTTTTTT
TRBV6-1	14	.	TRBJ1-5	.	CASSEIQGWEPQHF	TGTGCCAGCAGTGAAATTCAGGGCTGGGAGCCCCAGCATTTT
TRBV5-1	11	.	TRBJ2-7	.	CASSSDYEQYF	TGCGCCAGCAGCTCCGACTACGAGCAGTACTTC
TRBV13	15	.	TRBJ2-2	.	CASSPFKTNTGELFF	TGTGCCAGCAGCCCATTTAAAACGAACACCGGGGAGCTGTTTTTT
TRBV5-5	12	.	TRBJ1-1	.	CASSLVNTEAFF	TGTGCCAGCAGCTTAGTGAACACTGAAGCTTTCTTT
TRBV10-1	16	once	TRBJ2-1	TRBD1	CASSTLTGDRGDEQFF	TGCGCCAGCAGTACCCTTACCGGGGACAGGGGTGATGAGCAGTTCTTC
TRBV7-8	14	.	TRBJ1-5	.	CASSLTTPDQPQHF	TGTGCCAGCAGCTTAACGACCCCCGATCAGCCCCAGCATTTT
TRBV9	13	once	TRBJ1-2	.	CASSVGTPAGYTF	TGTGCCAGCAGCGTAGGGACGCCAGCGGGCTACACCTTC
TRBV5-6	15	.	TRBJ2-7	TRBD2	CASSSGLRRGYEQYF	TGTGCCAGCAGCTCGGGACTACGGCGGGGTTACGAGCAGTACTTC
TRBV30	14	.	TRBJ1-4	.	CAWSFWQTDEKLFF	TGTGCCTGGAGTTTCTGGCAGACAGATGAAAAACTGTTTTTT
TRBV11-2	14	.	TRBJ2-5	.	CASSLRTAQETQYF	TGTGCCAGCAGCCTGAGGACAGCTCAAGAGACCCAGTACTTC
TRBV28	12	.	TRBJ1-2	.	CASSNSVGGYTF	TGTGCCAGCAGTAATTCGGTGGGTGGCTACACCTTC
TRBV3-1/TRBV3-2	16	.	TRBJ1-5	.	CASSQGRRGLRQPQHF	TGTGCCAGCAGCCAAGGCCGGAGGGGCCTACGGCAGCCCCAGCATTTT
TRBV5-8	13	once	TRBJ1-5	.	CASRGNSNQPQHF	TGTGCCAGCAGGGGGAATAGCAATCAGCCCCAGCATTTT
TRBV2	15	.	TRBJ1-5	TRBD1	CASKRRQGDNQPQHF	TGTGCCAGCAAAAGGAGACAGGGGGATAATCAGCCCCAGCATTTT
TRBV14	14	.	TRBJ2-7	.	CASSQVGRSYEQYF	TGTGCCAGCAGCCAAGTAGGCAGATCCTACGAGCAGTACTTC
TRBV13	13	once	TRBJ2-1	.	CASSLVEHYEQFF	TGTGCCAGCAGCTTAGTTGAACATTATGAGCAGTTCTTC
TRBV5-1	14	.	TRBJ1-4	.	CASSVRQADEKLFF	TGCGCCAGCAGCGTTCGACAGGCGGATGAAAAACTGTTTTTT
TRBV11-2	15	.	TRBJ2-4	.	CASSERGVGKNIQYF	TGTGCCAGCAGCGAGAGGGGAGTTGGCAAAAACATTCAGTACTTC
TRBV27	15	.	TRBJ1-2	TRBD1	CASSLRQGRIYGYTF	TGTGCCAGCAGTTTAAGACAGGGGCGAATCTATGGCTACACCTTC
TRBV2	13	.	TRBJ1-2	TRBD1	CTNPRGSNYGYTF	TGTACAAACCCCAGGGGGTCTAACTATGGCTACACCTTC
TRBV7-9	15	.	TRBJ1-1	.	CASRGKGSIGTEAFF	TGTGCCAGCAGGGGTAAGGGGAGTATCGGCACTGAAGCTTTCTTT
TRBV7-6	16	.	TRBJ2-3	TRBD2	CASSSRLARDTDTQYF	TGTGCCAGCAGCTCCAGACTAGCGAGAGACACAGATACGCAGTATTTT
TRBV27	13	few	TRBJ1-2	TRBD1	CASSGTGWYGYTF	TGTGCCAGCTCTGGGACAGGGTGGTATGGCTACACCTTC
TRBV9	16	.	TRBJ2-1	.	CASSVDGASVYNEQFF	TGTGCCAGCAGCGTTGACGGCGCGTCCGTTTACAATGAGCAGTTCTTC
TRBV12-1	18	.	TRBJ2-1	.	CASSSEGYSGRTYNEQFF	TGTGCCAGCAGCTCCGAGGGGTATTCGGGGAGGACTTACAATGAGCAGTTCTTC
TRBV7-9	18	.	TRBJ2-1	TRBD2	CASSLAWAERERLNEQFF	TGTGCCAGCAGCTTAGCTTGGGCAGAGCGGGAGAGGCTTAATGAGCAGTTCTTC
TRBV30	13	.	TRBJ2-7	TRBD2	CAWATGGSYEQYF	TGTGCCTGGGCTACGGGGGGCTCCTACGAGCAGTACTTC
TRBV11-2	15	once	TRBJ1-4	.	CASSFPERTNEKLFF	TGTGCCAGCAGTTTTCCCGAACGAACTAATGAAAAACTGTTTTTT
TRBV9	13	.	TRBJ1-1	.	CASSVELSTEAFF	TGTGCCAGCAGCGTAGAATTAAGTACTGAAGCTTTCTTT
TRBV5-1	16	.	TRBJ2-3	.	CASSLEGLATPNTQYF	TGCGCCAGCAGCTTGGAGGGACTCGCTACCCCGAATACGCAGTATTTT
TRBV4-2	13	.	TRBJ1-6	.	CASSQQGNSPLHF	TGTGCCAGCAGCCAGCAGGGAAATTCACCCCTCCACTTT
TRBV6-2/TRBV6-3	14	.	TRBJ2-7	TRBD1	CASSWTRGNYEQYF	TGTGCCAGCAGTTGGACCAGGGGGAACTACGAGCAGTACTTC
TRBV7-9	15	.	TRBJ2-2	.	CASSPNLVDPGELFF	TGTGCCAGCAGCCCCAACCTAGTAGACCCCGGGGAGCTGTTTTTT
TRBV4-1	16	.	TRBJ1-6	.	CASSPASLSGVGSLHF	TGCGCCAGCAGCCCCGCTAGTTTGTCAGGGGTCGGTTCCCTCCACTTT
TRBV5-1	13	.	TRBJ2-1	TRBD1	CASIRTGGNEQFF	TGCGCCAGCATCCGGACAGGGGGCAATGAGCAGTTCTTC
TRBV9	16	.	TRBJ2-1	TRBD2	CASSVSSGTSYNEQFF	TGTGCCAGCAGCGTATCTAGCGGGACCTCCTACAATGAGCAGTTCTTC
TRBV9	15	.	TRBJ2-3	TRBD2	CASSVGTSLTDTQYF	TGTGCCAGCAGCGTTGGGACTAGCCTCACAGATACGCAGTATTTT
TRBV14	11	.	TRBJ2-7	.	CASSQGPVKSF	TGTGCCAGCAGCCAAGGGCCTGTAAAGTCTTTC
TRBV19	16	.	TRBJ2-5	TRBD2	CASSSGTSGYQETQYF	TGTGCCAGTAGTAGCGGGACTAGCGGCTACCAAGAGACCCAGTACTTC
TRBV7-8	14	once	TRBJ1-2	.	CASSLTTGKYGYTF	TGTGCCAGCAGCTTAACGACAGGAAAGTATGGCTACACCTTC
TRBV11-2	12	.	TRBJ2-2	.	CASYRNTGELFF	TGTGCCAGCTATCGAAACACCGGGGAGCTGTTTTTT
TRBV12-2	14	.	TRBJ1-2	.	CASRFGTGGKGYTF	TGTGCAAGTCGCTTTGGGACAGGGGGAAAAGGCTACACCTTC
TRBV4-1	15	.	TRBJ1-5	.	CASSQSGQSNQPQHF	TGCGCCAGCAGCCAGTCAGGACAGAGCAATCAGCCCCAGCATTTT
TRBV28	16	.	TRBJ2-4	.	CASSLLGVEAKNIQYF	TGTGCCAGCAGTTTATTAGGGGTGGAGGCCAAAAACATTCAGTACTTC
TRBV14	13	.	TRBJ1-2	.	CASSQDSGYGYTF	TGTGCCAGCAGCCAAGACTCAGGCTATGGCTACACCTTC
TRBV3-1/TRBV3-2	15	.	TRBJ2-2	TRBD2	CASSLRLAGPGELFF	TGTGCCAGCAGTCTCAGACTAGCGGGCCCCGGGGAGCTGTTTTTT
TRBV3-1/TRBV3-2	16	.	TRBJ1-6	TRBD1	CASSQFGGQGNSPLHF	TGTGCCAGCAGCCAATTCGGGGGACAGGGTAATTCACCCCTCCACTTT
TRBV18	16	few	TRBJ1-3	.	CASSPTTDFSGNTIYF	TGTGCCAGCTCACCGACGACTGACTTCTCTGGAAACACCATATATTTT
TRBV7-9	14	.	TRBJ1-6	.	CASSSRGSDSPLHF	TGTGCCAGCAGCTCAAGGGGTTCGGATTCACCCCTCCACTTT